This is a list of T cell receptor beta chains from one sample in a study of graft-versus-host responses after intestinal transplantation. No antigen has been assigned to these receptors. Some clones are missing from TCRdb's copy, which holds only in-frame ones; the method was immunoSEQ multiplex PCR. Of 100,000 or so clones in the sample, over 85% were seen once. This specimen was unstimulated CD8+ T cells sorted from spleen or lymph node cells, taken before transplant. The receptors derive from a human donor who was the organ donor for an intestinal transplant. The CDR3 runs from the conserved cysteine through the conserved F or W. The order of the fields is V gene, J gene, D gene, CDR3 length, clone size, CDR3 protein, CDR3 DNA. D genes are given only for firm matches. Clone sizes are given selectively: once, few, many, or a class where the clone is expanded.

>TRBV11-2|TRBJ1-2|-|12|-
CASSLGAEGYTF
TGTGCCAGCAGCTTAGGTGCCGAGGGCTACACCTTC
>TRBV10-3|TRBJ1-1|-|18|-
CAISPNPEILALNTEAFF
TGTGCCATCAGCCCGAACCCGGAGATCCTCGCATTGAACACTGAAGCTTTCTTT
>TRBV7-2|TRBJ2-1|-|14|-
CASSLEVRGNEQFF
TGTGCCAGCAGCTTAGAGGTTCGGGGCAATGAGCAGTTCTTC
>TRBV7-6|TRBJ1-2|TRBD1|13|-
CASSRRGLRGYTF
TGTGCCAGCAGCCGCAGGGGGCTACGGGGCTACACCTTC
>TRBV7-6|TRBJ2-2|TRBD1|19|-
CASSELTNTGDSYTGELFF
TGTGCCAGCAGTGAACTCACAAATACAGGGGATTCATACACCGGGGAGCTGTTTTTT
>TRBV27|TRBJ1-2|-|13|once
CASGRSLEYGYTF
TGTGCCAGCGGGCGAAGTCTTGAGTATGGCTACACCTTC
>TRBV7-9|TRBJ2-4|TRBD2|16|-
CASSLSSGGAGNIQYF
TGTGCCAGCAGCTTATCTAGCGGGGGGGCCGGCAACATTCAGTACTTC
>TRBV2|TRBJ1-3|-|16|few
CASRELEGTLSNTIYF
TGTGCCAGCAGGGAGCTCGAGGGGACTCTTTCGAACACCATATATTTT
>TRBV5-6|TRBJ2-1|-|12|-
CASSFWGYEQFF
TGTGCCAGCAGCTTCTGGGGCTATGAGCAGTTCTTC
>TRBV5-1|TRBJ1-1|TRBD1|14|-
CASSIRQGITEAFF
TGCGCCAGCAGCATCCGACAGGGTATAACTGAAGCTTTCTTT
>TRBV19|TRBJ1-2|TRBD1|14|-
CASSIDRASYGYTF
TGTGCCAGTAGTATCGACAGGGCTAGCTATGGCTACACCTTC
>TRBV2|TRBJ2-7|TRBD2|14|-
CASGTTGRPYEQYF
TGTGCCAGCGGGACTACCGGACGGCCCTACGAGCAGTACTTC
>TRBV19|TRBJ2-2|-|12|-
CASSIALGELFF
TGTGCCAGTAGTATCGCGCTCGGGGAGCTGTTTTTT
>TRBV19|TRBJ2-7|-|14|-
CASSIEGGTYEQYF
TGTGCCAGTAGTATAGAAGGCGGGACCTACGAGCAGTACTTC